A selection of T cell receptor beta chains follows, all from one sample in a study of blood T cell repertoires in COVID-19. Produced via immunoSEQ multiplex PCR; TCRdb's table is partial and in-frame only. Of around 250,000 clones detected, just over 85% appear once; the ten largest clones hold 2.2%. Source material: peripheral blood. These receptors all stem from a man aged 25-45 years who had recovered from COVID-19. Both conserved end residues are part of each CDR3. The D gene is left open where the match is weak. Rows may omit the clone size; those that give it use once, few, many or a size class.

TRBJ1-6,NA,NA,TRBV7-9,TGTGCCAGCAGCTGGGCGGGGGGACCTTCACCCCTCCACTTT,CASSWAGGPSPLHF
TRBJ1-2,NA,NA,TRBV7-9,TGTGCCAGCAGGATTCCTACAGGCGGGGGCTATGGCTACACCTTC,CASRIPTGGGYGYTF
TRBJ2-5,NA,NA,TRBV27,TGTGCCAGCAGTTCCCCGGAACGGGGGCAAGAGACCCAGTACTTC,CASSSPERGQETQYF
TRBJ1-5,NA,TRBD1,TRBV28,TGTGCCAGCAGTTTATCCCTCGGACAGGCTAATCAGCCCCAGCATTTT,CASSLSLGQANQPQHF
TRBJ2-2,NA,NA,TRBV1,TGCACCAGCAGCCAGGCCGGGACAGGAGATCCCACGGTGACCGGGGAGCTGTTTTTT,CTSSQAGTGDPTVTGELFF
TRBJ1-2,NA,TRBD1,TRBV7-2,TGTGCCAGCAGCTCCTATAGGGACAGGGGTTATGGCTACACCTTC,CASSSYRDRGYGYTF
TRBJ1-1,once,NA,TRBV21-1,TGTGCCAGCACCCCCCCCAGGGACACTGAAGCTTTCTTT,CASTPPRDTEAFF
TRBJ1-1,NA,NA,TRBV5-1,TGCGCCAGCAGCCTGCGGGCTGAGAGAACTGAAGCTTTCTTT,CASSLRAERTEAFF
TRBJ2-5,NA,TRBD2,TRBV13,TGTGCCAGCAGCTTAGGACTAGCGGGGCGCCAAGAGACCCAGTACTTC,CASSLGLAGRQETQYF
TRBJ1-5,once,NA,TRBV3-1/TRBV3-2,TGTGCCAGCAGCCAGCAAACCTACGCTCGGCGGCTAAGCAATCAGCCCCAGCATTTT,CASSQQTYARRLSNQPQHF
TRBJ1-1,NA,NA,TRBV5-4,TGTGCCAGCAGCCTCCGGGACACGATCAAAGCTTTCTTT,CASSLRDTIKAFF
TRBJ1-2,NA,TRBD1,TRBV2,TGTGCCAGCAGGACGATTGGATTGAGGGGGCGCGAAGGGGATGGCTACACCTTC,CASRTIGLRGREGDGYTF
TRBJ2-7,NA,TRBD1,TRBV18,TGTGCCAGCTCACTGACAGGGGGGATCTACGAGCAGTACTTC,CASSLTGGIYEQYF
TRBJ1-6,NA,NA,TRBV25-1,TGTGCCAGCAGTGTACAGGGCCGTAATAATTCACCCCTCCACTTT,CASSVQGRNNSPLHF
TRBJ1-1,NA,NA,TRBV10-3,TGTGCCGCACAACCCAGGCAGGGGTTGGCTGAAGCTTTCTTT,CAAQPRQGLAEAFF
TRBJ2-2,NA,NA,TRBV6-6,TGTGCCAGCACCCTGGCGCGGGACACCGGGGAGCTGTTTTTT,CASTLARDTGELFF
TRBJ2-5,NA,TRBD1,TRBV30,TGTGCCTGGACAGGGGGCCCTCCGGAGACCCAGTACTTC,CAWTGGPPETQYF
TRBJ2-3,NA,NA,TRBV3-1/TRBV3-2,TGTGCCAGCAGTACTAGCTTATCCACAGATACGCAGTATTTT,CASSTSLSTDTQYF
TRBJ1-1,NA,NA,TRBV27,TGTGCCAGCAGTTTGAGGCTTGGGACTGAAGCTTTCTTT,CASSLRLGTEAFF
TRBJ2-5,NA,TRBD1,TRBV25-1,TGTGCCAGCAGTCCTCGACAGGGAAAGGGGACCCAGTACTTC,CASSPRQGKGTQYF
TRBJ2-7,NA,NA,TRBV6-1,TGTGCCAGCAGTGAAAGTACAGTTTACGAGCAGTACTTC,CASSESTVYEQYF
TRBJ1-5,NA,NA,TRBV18,TGTGCCAGCTCACCAGGGGCGGTGGGCAATCAGCCCCAGCATTTT,CASSPGAVGNQPQHF
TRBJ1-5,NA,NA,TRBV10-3,TGTGCCATCAGTGAGTCAGGGAGGAACAATCAGCCCCAGCATTTT,CAISESGRNNQPQHF
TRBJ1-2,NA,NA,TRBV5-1,TGCGCCAGCAGCTTGACTGAGGGATATGGCTACACCTTC,CASSLTEGYGYTF
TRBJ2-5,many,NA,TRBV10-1,TGCGCCAGCAGTGAGTCCGGCGGCCAAGAGACCCAGTACTTC,CASSESGGQETQYF
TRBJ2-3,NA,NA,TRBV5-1,TGCGCCAGCAGCTTGGCTGGCGGTATAGGAGATACGCAGTATTTT,CASSLAGGIGDTQYF
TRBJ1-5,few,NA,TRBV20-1,TGCAGTGCTACTGAGTCCGGGGGGCATCAGCCCCAGCATTTT,CSATESGGHQPQHF
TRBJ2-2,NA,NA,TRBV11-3,TGTGCCAGCAGCTTAGGACAGACACTTGGGGAGCTGTTTTTT,CASSLGQTLGELFF